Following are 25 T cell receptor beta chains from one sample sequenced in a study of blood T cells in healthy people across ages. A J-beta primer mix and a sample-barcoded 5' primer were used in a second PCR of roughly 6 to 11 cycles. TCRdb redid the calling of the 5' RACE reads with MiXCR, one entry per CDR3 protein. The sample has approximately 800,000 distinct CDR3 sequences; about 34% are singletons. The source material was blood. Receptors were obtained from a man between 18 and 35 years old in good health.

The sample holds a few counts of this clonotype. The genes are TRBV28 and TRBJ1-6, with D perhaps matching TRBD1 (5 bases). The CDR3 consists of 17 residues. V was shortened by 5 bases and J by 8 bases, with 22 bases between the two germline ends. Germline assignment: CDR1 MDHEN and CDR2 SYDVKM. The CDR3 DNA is TGTGCCAGCAGTGCCTCCGCCGGGGCCCCTATGGATTCACCCCTCCACTTT. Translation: CASSASAGAPMDSPLHF.

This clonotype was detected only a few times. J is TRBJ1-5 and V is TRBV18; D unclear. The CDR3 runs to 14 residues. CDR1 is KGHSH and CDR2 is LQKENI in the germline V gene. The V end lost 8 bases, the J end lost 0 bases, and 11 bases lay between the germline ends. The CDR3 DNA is TGTGCCAGCCGGGAGGCAGATAGCAATCAGCCCCAGCATTTT. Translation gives CASREADSNQPQHF.

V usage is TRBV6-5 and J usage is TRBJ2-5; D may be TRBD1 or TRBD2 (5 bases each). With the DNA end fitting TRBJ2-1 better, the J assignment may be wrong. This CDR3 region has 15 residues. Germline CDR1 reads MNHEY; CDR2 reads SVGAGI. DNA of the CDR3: TGTGCCAGCACCAAATCAGGGACCAACCAAGAGACCCAGTTCTTC. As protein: CASTKSGTNQETQFF.

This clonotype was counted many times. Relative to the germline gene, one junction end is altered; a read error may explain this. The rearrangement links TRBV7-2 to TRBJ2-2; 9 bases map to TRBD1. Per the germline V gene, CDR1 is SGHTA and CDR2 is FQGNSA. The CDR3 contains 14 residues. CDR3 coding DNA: TGCGCCAGCAGCCGGACAGGGGACACCGGGGAGCTGTTTTTT. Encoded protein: CASSRTGDTGELFF.

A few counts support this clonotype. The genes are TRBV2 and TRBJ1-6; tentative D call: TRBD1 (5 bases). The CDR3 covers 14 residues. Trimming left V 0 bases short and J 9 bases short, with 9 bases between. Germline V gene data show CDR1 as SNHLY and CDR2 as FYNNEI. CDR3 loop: CASSEAGPTSPLHF. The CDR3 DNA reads TGTGCCAGCAGTGAAGCGGGACCGACTTCACCCCTCCACTTT.

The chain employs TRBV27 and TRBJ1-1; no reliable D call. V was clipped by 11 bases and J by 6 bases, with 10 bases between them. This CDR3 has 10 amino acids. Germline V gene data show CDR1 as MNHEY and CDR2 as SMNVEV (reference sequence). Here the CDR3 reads CARRSPEAFF. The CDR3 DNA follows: TGTGCCCGTAGGTCCCCTGAAGCTTTCTTT.

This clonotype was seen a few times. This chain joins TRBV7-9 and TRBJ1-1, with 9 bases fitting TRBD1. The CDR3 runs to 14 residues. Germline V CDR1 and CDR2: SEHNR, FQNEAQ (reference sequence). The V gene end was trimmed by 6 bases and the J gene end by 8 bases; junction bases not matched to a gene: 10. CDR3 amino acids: CASRPGDRVWEAFF. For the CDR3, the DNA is TGTGCCAGCAGACCGGGGGACAGGGTGTGGGAAGCTTTCTTT. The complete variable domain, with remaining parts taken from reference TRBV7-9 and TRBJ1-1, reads DTGVSQNPRHKITKRGQNVTFRCDPISEHNRLYWYRQTLGQGPEFLTYFQNEAQLEKSRLLSDRFSAERPKGSFSTLEIQRTEQGDSAMYLCASRPGDRVWEAFFGQGTRLTVV.

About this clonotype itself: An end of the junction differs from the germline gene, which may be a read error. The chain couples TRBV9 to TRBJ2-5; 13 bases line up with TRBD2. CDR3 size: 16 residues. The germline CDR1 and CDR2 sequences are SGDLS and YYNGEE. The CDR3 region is CAGSAPGLAGQETQYF. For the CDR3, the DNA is TGTGCCGGCAGCGCGCCGGGACTAGCGGGACAAGAGACCCAGTACTTC. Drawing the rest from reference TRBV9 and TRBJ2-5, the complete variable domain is DSGVTQTPKHLITATGQRVTLRCSPRSGDLSVYWYQQSLDQGLQFLIQYYNGEERAKGNILERFSAQQFPDLHSELNLSSLELGDSALYFCAGSAPGLAGQETQYFGPGTRLLVL.

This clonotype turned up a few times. DNA of the CDR3: TGTGCCAGCAGTGAAAGGGGGCATCAAGATACGCAGTATTTT. It is translated as CASSERGHQDTQYF. This chain uses TRBV6-1 with TRBJ2-3; 7 bases fit TRBD1. J gave up 5 bases and V 2 bases, and 4 bases lay outside the gene matches. Germline CDR1 reads MNHNS; CDR2 reads SASEGT. This CDR3 has 14 amino acids.

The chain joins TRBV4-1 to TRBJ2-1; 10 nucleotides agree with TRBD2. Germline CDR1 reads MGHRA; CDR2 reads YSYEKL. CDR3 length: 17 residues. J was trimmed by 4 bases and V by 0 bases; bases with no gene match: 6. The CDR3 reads CASSQDASGRPYNEQFF. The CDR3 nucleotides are TGCGCCAGCAGCCAAGATGCTAGCGGGAGACCTTACAATGAGCAGTTCTTC.

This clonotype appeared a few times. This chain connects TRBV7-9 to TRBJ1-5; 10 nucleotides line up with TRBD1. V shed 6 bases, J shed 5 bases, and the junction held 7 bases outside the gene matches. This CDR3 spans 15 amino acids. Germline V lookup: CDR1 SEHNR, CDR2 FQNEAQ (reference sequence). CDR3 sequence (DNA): TGTGCCAGCAGGCCCGGGACAGGGGACGATCAGCCCCAGCATTTT. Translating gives CASRPGTGDDQPQHF. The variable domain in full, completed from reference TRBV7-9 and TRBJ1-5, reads DTGVSQNPRHKITKRGQNVTFRCDPISEHNRLYWYRQTLGQGPEFLTYFQNEAQLEKSRLLSDRFSAERPKGSFSTLEIQRTEQGDSAMYLCASRPGTGDDQPQHFGDGTRLSIL.

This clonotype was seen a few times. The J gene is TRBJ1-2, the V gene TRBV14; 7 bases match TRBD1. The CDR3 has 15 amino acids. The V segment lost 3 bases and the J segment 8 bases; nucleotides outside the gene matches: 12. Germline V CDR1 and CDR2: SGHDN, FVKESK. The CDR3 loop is CASSQYQGVRQGYTF. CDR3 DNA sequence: TGTGCCAGCAGCCAGTACCAGGGGGTACGGCAGGGCTACACCTTC.

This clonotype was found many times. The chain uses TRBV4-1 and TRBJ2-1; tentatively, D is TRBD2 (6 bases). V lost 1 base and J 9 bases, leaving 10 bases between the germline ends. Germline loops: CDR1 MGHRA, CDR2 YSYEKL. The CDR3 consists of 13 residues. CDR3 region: CASSQGLGGEQFF. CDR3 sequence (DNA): TGCGCCAGCAGCCAAGGCTTGGGAGGTGAGCAGTTCTTC.

CDR3 sequence: CSARTVGVTDTQYF. Here the CDR3 DNA reads TGCAGTGCCCGGACGGTAGGGGTGACAGATACGCAGTATTTT. The chain couples TRBV20-1 to TRBJ2-3; D is perhaps TRBD1 (5 bases). This CDR3 comprises 14 residues. V was clipped by 6 bases and J by 3 bases, with 16 bases between them. Germline lookup yields CDR1 DFQATT and CDR2 SNEGSKA (reference sequence).

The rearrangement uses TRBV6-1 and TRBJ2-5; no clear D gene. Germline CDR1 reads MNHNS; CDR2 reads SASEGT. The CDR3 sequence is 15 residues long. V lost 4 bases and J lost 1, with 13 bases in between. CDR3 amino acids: CASSGAPHVQETQYF. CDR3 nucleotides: TGTGCCAGCAGTGGGGCACCTCACGTCCAAGAGACCCAGTACTTC.

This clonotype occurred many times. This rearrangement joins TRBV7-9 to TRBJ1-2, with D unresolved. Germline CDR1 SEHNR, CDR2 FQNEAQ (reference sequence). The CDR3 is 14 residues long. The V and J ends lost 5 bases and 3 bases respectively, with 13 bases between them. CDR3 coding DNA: TGTGCCAGCAGCACTTACCGGACTGACTATGGCTACACCTTC. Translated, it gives CASSTYRTDYGYTF.

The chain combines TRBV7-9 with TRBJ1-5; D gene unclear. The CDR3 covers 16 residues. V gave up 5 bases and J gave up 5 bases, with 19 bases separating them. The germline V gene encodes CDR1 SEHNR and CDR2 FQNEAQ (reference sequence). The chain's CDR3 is CASSTGFGVRDQPQHF. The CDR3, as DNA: TGTGCCAGCAGCACCGGCTTTGGGGTGCGGGATCAGCCCCAGCATTTT.

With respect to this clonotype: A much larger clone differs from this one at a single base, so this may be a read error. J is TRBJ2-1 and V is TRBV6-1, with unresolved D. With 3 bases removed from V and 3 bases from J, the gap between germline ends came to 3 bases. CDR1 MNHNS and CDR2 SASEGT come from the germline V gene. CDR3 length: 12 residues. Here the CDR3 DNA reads TGTGCCAGCAGTGACGTCTACAATGAGCAGTTCTTC. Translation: CASSDVYNEQFF.

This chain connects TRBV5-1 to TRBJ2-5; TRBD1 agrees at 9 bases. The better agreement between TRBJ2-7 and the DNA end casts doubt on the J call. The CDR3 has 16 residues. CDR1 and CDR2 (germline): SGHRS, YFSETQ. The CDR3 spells CASSLEGTGLFHEQYF. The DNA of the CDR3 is TGCGCCAGCAGCTTGGAGGGGACAGGGCTTTTCCACGAGCAGTACTTC.

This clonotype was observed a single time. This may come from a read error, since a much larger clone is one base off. CDR3 sequence reads: CASSLESRLKGYTF. The CDR3 region has the DNA TGTGCCAGCAGCTTAGAATCAAGGCTGAAGGGCTACACCTTC. The rearrangement joins TRBV7-2 to TRBJ1-2; D is ambiguous. Germline V lookup: CDR1 SGHTA, CDR2 FQGNSA. The CDR3 contains 14 residues. V gave up 1 base and J gave up 8 bases, with 14 bases separating them.

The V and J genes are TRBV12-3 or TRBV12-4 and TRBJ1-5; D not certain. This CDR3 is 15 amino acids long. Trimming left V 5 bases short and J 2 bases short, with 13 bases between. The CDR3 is CASSPHLVGNQPQHF. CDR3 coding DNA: TGTGCCAGCAGTCCCCATCTCGTGGGCAATCAGCCCCAGCATTTT.

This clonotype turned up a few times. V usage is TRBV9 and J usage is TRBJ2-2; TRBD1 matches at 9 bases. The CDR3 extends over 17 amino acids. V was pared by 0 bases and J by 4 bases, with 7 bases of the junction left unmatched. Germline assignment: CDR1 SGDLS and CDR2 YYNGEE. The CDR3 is CASSVATGTGSTGELFF. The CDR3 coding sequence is TGTGCCAGCAGCGTAGCTACAGGGACAGGGAGCACCGGGGAGCTGTTTTTT.

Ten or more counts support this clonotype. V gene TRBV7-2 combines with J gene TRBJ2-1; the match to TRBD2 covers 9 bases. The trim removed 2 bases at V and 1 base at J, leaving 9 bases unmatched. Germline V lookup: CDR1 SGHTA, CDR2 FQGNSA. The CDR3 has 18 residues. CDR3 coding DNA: TGTGCCAGCAGCTTAAGTATCAGCGGGGGGCCATCCTACAATGAGCAGTTCTTC. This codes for CASSLSISGGPSYNEQFF.

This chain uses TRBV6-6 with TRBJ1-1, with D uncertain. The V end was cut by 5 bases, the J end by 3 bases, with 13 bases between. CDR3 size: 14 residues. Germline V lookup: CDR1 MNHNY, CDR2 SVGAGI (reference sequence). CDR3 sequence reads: CASSDASLYTEAFF. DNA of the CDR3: TGTGCCAGCAGTGACGCCAGTTTGTACACTGAAGCTTTCTTT.

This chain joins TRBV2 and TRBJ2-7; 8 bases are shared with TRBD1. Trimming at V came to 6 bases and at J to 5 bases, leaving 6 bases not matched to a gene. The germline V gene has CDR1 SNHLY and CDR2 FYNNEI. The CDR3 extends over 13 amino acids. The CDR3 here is CASRRGQANEQYF. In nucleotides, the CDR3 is TGTGCCAGCAGGCGGGGACAGGCGAACGAGCAGTACTTC.